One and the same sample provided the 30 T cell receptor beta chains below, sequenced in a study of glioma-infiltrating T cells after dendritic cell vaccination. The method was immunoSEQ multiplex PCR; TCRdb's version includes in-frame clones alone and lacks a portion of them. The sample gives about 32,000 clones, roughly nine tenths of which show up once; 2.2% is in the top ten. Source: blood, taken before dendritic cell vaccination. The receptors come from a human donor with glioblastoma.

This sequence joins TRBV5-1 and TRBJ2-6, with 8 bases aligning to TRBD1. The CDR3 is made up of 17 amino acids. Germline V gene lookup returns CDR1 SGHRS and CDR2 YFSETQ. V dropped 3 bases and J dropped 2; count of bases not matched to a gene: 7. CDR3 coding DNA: TGCGCCAGCAGCTCAGACAGGGACAGGCCTGGGGCCAACGTCCTGACTTTC. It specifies CASSSDRDRPGANVLTF.

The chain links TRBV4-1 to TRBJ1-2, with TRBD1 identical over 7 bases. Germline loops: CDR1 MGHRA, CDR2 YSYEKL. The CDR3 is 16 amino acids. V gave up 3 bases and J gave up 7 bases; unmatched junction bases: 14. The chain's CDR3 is CASSHPGVDRKAGYTF. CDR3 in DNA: TGCGCCAGCAGCCACCCCGGCGTGGACAGGAAGGCTGGCTACACCTTC.

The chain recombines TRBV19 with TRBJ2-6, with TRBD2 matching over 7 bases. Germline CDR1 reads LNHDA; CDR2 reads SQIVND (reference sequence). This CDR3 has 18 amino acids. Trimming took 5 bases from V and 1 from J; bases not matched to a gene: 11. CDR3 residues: CASSSRRGYGSGANVLTF. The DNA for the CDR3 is TGTGCCAGTAGTTCCCGGCGGGGGTATGGGTCTGGGGCCAACGTCCTGACTTTC.

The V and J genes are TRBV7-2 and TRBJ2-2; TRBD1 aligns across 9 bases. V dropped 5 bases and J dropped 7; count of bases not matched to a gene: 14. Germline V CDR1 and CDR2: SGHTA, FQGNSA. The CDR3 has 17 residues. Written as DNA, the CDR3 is TGTGCCAGCAGCCAAAAACAGGGGGCCGGTATGGGCGGGGAGCTGTTTTTT. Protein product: CASSQKQGAGMGGELFF.

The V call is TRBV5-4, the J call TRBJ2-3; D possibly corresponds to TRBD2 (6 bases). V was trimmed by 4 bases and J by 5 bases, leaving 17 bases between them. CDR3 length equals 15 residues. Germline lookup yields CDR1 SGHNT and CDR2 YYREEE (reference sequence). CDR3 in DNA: TGTGCCAGCAGCCCCGGGACTGCCCTCCAAGATACGCAGTATTTT. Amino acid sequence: CASSPGTALQDTQYF.

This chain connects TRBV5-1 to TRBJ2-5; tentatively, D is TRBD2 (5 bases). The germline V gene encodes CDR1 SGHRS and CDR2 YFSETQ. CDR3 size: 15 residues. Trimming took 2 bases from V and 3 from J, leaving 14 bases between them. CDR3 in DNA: TGCGCCAGCAGCTTTCGGCGGGCGGGCGAAGAGACCCAGTACTTC. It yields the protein CASSFRRAGEETQYF.

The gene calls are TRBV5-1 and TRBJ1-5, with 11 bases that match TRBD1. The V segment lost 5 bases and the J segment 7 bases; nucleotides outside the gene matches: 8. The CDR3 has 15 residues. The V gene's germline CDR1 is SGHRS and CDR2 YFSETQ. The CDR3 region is CASSRSGTGGQPQHF. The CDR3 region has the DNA TGCGCCAGCAGTCGTTCTGGGACAGGGGGGCAGCCCCAGCATTTT. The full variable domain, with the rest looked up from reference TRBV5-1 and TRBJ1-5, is KAGVTQTPRYLIKTRGQQVTLSCSPISGHRSVSWYQQTPGQGLQFLFEYFSETQRNKGNFPGRFSGRQFSNSRSEMNVSTLELGDSALYLCASSRSGTGGQPQHFGDGTRLSIL.

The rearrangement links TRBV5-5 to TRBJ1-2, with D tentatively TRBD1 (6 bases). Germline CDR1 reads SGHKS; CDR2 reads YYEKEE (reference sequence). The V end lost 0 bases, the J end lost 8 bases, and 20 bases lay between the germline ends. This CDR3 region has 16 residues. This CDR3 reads CASSLEDSPSLGGYTF. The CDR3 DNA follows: TGTGCCAGCAGCTTGGAGGACAGCCCTAGCCTAGGGGGCTACACCTTC.

The CDR3 sequence is CASSLRDSAFYGYTF. CDR3 nucleotide sequence: TGTGCCAGCAGTTTGAGGGACAGCGCCTTCTATGGCTACACCTTC. The chain links TRBV27 to TRBJ1-2; TRBD1 matches at 7 bases. Per the germline V gene, CDR1 is MNHEY and CDR2 is SMNVEV (reference sequence). The CDR3 is 15 amino acids. V was clipped by 3 bases and J by 4 bases; unmatched bases: 8.

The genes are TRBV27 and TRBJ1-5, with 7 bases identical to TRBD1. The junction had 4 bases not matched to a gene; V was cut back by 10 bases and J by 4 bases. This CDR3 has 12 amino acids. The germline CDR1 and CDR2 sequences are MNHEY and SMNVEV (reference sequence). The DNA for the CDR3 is TGTGCCACTCAGACAGGGAATCAGCCCCAGCATTTT. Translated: CATQTGNQPQHF.

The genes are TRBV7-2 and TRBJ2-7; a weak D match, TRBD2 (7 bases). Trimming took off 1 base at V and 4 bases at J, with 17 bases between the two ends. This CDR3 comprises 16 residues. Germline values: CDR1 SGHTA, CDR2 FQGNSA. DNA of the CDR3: TGTGCCAGCAGCTTAGGGGTGCGGGGGCTTCTGTACGAGCAGTACTTC. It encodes CASSLGVRGLLYEQYF.

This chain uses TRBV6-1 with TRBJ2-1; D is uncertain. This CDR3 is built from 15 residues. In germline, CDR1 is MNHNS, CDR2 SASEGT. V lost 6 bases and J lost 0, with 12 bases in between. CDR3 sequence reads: CASSLRSVSYNEQFF. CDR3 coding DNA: TGTGCCAGCAGCTTGCGGTCGGTCTCCTACAATGAGCAGTTCTTC.

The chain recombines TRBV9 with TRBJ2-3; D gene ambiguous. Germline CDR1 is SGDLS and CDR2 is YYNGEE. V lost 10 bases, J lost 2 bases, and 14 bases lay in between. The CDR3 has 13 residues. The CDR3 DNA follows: TGTGCCTGTCGTCAGATCTTCACAGATACGCAGTATTTT. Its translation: CACRQIFTDTQYF.

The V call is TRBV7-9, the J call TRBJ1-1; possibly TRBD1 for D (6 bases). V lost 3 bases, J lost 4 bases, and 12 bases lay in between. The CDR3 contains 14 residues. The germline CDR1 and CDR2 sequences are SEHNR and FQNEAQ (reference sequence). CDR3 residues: CASSFNREGTEAFF. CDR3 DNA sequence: TGTGCCAGCAGCTTCAACAGGGAGGGCACTGAAGCTTTCTTT.

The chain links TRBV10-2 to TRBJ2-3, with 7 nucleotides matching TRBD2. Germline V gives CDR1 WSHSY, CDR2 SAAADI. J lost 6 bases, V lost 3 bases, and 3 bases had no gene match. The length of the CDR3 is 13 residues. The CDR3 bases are TGCGCCAGCAGTGATCCACTAGCGGATACGCAGTATTTT. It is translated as CASSDPLADTQYF.

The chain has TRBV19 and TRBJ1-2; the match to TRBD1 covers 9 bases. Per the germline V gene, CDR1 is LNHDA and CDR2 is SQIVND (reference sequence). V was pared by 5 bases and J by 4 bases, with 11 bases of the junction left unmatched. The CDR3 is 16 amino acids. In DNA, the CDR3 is TGTGCCAGTAGTCCCGGACAGGGGCGCAATTTCTATGGCTACACCTTC. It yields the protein CASSPGQGRNFYGYTF.

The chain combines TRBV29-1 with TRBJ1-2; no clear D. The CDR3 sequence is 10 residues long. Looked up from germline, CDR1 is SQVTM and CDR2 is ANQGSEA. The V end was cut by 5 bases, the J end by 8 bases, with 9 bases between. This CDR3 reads CSVTPPGYTF. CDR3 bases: TGCAGCGTTACACCCCCCGGCTACACCTTC. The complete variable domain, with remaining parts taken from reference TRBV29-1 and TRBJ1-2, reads SAVISQKPSRDICQRGTSLTIQCQVDSQVTMMFWYRQQPGQSLTLIATANQGSEATYESGFVIDKFPISRPNLTFSTLTVSNMSPEDSSIYLCSVTPPGYTFGSGTRLTVV.

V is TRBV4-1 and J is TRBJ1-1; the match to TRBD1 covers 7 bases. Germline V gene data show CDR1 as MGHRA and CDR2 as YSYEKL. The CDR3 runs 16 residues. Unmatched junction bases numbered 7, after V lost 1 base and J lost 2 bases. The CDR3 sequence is CASSQGYRGFNTEAFF. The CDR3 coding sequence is TGCGCCAGCAGCCAAGGGTACAGGGGTTTTAACACTGAAGCTTTCTTT.

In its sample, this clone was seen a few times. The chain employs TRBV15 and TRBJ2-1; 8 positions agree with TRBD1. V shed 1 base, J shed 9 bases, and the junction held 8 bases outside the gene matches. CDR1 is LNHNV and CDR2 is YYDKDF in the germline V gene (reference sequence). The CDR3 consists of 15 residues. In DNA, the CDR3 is TGTGCCACCAGCAGAGTTGAGCAGGGGGCGGGTGAGCAGTTCTTC. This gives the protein CATSRVEQGAGEQFF. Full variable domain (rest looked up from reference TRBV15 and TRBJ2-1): DAMVIQNPRYQVTQFGKPVTLSCSQTLNHNVMYWYQQKSSQAPKLLFHYYDKDFNNEADTPDNFQSRRPNTSFCFLDIRSPGLGDTAMYLCATSRVEQGAGEQFFGPGTRLTVL.

The CDR3 DNA reads as TGTGCCAGCAGCCAGTCCGTCACAGGGAATAGCCAGCCCCAGCATTTT. Protein sequence: CASSQSVTGNSQPQHF. The J gene is TRBJ1-5, the V gene TRBV27; tentatively, D is TRBD1 (6 bases). Trimming took off 6 bases at V and 7 bases at J, with 22 bases between the two ends. There are 16 residues in the CDR3. Germline V lookup: CDR1 MNHEY, CDR2 SMNVEV (reference sequence).

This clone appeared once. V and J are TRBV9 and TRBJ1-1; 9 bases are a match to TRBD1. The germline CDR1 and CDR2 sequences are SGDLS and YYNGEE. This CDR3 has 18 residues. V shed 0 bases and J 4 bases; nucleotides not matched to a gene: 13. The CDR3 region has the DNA TGTGCCAGCAGCGTAGAGGGGATTGGGACAGGGCGGGTCACTGAAGCTTTCTTT. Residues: CASSVEGIGTGRVTEAFF.

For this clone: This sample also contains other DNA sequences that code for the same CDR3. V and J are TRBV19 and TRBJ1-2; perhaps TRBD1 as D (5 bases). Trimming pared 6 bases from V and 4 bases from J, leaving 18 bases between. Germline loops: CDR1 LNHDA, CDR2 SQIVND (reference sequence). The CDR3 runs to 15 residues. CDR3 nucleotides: TGTGCCAGTAGCATGGCAGGGTTTTTTTTCTATGGCTACACCTTC. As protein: CASSMAGFFFYGYTF.

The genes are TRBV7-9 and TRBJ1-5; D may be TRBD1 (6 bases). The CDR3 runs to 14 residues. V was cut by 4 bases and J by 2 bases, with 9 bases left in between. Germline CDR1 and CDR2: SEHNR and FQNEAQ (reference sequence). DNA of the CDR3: TGTGCCAGCAGCTACACAGGGCGCAATCAGCCCCAGCATTTT. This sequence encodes CASSYTGRNQPQHF.

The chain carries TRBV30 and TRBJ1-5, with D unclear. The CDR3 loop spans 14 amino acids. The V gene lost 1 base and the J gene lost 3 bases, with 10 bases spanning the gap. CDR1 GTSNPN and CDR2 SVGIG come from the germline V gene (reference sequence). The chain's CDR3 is CAWSAGLTNQPQHF. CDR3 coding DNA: TGTGCCTGGAGTGCCGGACTGACCAATCAGCCCCAGCATTTT.

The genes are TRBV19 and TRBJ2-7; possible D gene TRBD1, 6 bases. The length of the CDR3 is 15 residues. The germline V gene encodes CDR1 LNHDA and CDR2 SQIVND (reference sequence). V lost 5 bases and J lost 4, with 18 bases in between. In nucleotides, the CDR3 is TGTGCCAGTAGTGTTGGTGGGGGCGGTGGGTACGAGCAGTACTTC. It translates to CASSVGGGGGYEQYF. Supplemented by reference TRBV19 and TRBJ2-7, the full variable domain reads DGGITQSPKYLFRKEGQNVTLSCEQNLNHDAMYWYRQDPGQGLRLIYYSQIVNDFQKGDIAEGYSVSREKKESFPLTVTSAQKNPTAFYLCASSVGGGGGYEQYFGPGTRLTVT.

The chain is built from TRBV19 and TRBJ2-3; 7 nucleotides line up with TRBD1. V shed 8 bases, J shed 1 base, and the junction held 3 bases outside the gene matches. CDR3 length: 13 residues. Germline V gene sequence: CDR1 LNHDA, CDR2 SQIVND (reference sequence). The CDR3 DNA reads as TGTGCCAGTTCCGGGACAGGCACAGATACGCAGTATTTT. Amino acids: CASSGTGTDTQYF.

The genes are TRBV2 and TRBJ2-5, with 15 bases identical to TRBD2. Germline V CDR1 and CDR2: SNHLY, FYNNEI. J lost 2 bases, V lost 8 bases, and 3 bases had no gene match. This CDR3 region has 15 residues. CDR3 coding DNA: TGTGCCAGCGCCGGGACTAGCGGGGGGCAAGAGACCCAGTACTTC. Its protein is CASAGTSGGQETQYF.

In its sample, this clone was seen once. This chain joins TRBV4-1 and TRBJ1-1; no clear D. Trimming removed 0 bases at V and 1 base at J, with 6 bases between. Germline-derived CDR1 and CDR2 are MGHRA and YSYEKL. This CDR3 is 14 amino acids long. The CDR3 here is CASSQEWQNTEAFF. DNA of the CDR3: TGCGCCAGCAGCCAAGAATGGCAGAACACTGAAGCTTTCTTT.

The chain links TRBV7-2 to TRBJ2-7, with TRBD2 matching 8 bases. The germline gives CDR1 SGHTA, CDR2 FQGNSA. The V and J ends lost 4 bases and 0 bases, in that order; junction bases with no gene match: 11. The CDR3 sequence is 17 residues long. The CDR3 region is CASSSSRGGSSSYEQYF. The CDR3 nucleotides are TGTGCCAGCAGCTCGTCCCGGGGGGGCTCAAGCTCCTACGAGCAGTACTTC.

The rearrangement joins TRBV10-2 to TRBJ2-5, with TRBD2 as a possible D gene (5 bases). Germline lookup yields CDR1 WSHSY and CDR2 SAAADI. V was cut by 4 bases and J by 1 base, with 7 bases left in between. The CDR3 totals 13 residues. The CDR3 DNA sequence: TGCGCCAGCAGTGGCGGGTTCCAAGAGACCCAGTACTTC. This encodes CASSGGFQETQYF.